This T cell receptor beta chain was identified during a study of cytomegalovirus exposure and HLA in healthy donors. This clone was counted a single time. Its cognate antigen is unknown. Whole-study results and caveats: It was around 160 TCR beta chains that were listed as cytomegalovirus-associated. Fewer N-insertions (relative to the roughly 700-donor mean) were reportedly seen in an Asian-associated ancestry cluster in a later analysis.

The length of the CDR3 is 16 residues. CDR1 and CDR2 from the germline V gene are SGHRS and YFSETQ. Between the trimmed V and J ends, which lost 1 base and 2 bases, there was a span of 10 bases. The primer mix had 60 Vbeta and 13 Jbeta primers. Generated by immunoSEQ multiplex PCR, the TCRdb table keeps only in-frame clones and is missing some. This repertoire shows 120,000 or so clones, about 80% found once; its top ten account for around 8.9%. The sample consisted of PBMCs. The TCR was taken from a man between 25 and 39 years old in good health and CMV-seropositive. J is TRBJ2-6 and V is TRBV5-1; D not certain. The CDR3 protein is CASSLSPVTGANVLTF. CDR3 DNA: TGCGCCAGCAGCTTGTCTCCGGTGACTGGGGCCAACGTCCTGACTTTC.